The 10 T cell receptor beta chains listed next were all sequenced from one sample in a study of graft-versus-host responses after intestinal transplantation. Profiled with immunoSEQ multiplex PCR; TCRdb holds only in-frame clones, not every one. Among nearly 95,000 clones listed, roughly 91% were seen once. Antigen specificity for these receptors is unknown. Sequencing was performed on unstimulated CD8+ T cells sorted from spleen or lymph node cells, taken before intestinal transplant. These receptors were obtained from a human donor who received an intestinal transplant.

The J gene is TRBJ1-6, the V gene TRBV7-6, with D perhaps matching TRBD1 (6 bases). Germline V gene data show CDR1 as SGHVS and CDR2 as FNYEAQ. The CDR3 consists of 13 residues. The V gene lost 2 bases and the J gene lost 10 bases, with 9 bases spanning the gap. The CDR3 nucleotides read TGTGCCAGCAGCTTACCGGGGGGCTCACCCCTCCACTTT. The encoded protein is CASSLPGGSPLHF.

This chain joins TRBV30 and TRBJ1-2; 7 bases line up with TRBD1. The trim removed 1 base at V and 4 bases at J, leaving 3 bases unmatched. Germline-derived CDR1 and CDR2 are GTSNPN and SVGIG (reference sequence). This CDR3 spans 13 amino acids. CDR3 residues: CAWSDEGAYGYTF. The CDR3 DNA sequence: TGTGCCTGGAGTGATGAGGGGGCCTATGGCTACACCTTC.

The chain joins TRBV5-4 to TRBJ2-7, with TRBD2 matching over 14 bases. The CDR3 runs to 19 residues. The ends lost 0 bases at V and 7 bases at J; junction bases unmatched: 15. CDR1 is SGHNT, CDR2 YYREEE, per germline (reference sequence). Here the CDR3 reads CASSLGGLAGAPLLGEQYF. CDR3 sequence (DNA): TGTGCCAGCAGCTTGGGGGGACTAGCGGGGGCCCCTCTCTTGGGAGAGCAGTACTTC.

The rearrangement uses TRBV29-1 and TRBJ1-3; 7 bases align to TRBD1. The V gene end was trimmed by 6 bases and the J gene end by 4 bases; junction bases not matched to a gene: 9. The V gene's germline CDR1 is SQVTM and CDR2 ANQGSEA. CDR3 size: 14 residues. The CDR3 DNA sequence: TGCAGCGTCATAGACAGGGACGCCGGAAACACCATATATTTT. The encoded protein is CSVIDRDAGNTIYF.

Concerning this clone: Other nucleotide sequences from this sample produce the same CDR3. The CDR3 here is CAWSPGHNYEQYF. The CDR3 region has the DNA TGTGCCTGGAGCCCGGGACATAACTACGAGCAGTACTTC. The chain uses TRBV30 and TRBJ2-7; perhaps TRBD1 as D (6 bases). The germline CDR1 and CDR2 sequences are GTSNPN and SVGIG (reference sequence). The V end was cut by 3 bases, the J end by 3 bases, with 12 bases between. The CDR3 runs to 13 residues. Filled out from reference TRBV30 and TRBJ2-7, the complete variable domain reads SQTIHQWPATLVQPVGSPLSLECTVEGTSNPNLYWYRQAAGRGLQLLFYSVGIGQISSEVPQNLSASRPQDRQFILSSKKLLLSDSGFYLCAWSPGHNYEQYFGPGTRLTVT.

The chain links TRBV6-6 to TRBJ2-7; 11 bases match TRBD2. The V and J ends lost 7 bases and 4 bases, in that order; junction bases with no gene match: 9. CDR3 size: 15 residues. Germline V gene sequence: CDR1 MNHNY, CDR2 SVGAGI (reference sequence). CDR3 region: CASKELAGVSYEQYF. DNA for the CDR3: TGTGCCAGCAAAGAACTAGCGGGGGTTAGTTACGAGCAGTACTTC.

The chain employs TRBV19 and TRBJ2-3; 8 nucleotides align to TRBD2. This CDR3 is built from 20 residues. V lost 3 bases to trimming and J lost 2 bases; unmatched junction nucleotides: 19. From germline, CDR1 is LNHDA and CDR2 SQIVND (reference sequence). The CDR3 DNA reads TGTGCCAGTAGTATGTCGGGAGGGGCACAGGGAATAGCGCTCACAGATACGCAGTATTTT. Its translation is CASSMSGGAQGIALTDTQYF.

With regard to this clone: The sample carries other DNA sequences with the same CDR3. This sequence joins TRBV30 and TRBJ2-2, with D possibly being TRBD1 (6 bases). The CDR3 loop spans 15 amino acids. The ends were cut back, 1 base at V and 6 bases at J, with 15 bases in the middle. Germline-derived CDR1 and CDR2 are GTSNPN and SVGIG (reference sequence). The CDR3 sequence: CAWSDGQRRAGELFF. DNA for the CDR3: TGTGCCTGGAGTGACGGACAGCGAAGGGCCGGGGAGCTGTTTTTT.

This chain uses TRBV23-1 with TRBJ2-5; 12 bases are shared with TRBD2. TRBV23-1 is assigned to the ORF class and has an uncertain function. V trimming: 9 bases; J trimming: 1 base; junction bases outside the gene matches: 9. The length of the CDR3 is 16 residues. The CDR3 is CASSPSGREPQETQYF. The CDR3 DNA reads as TGCGCCAGTAGCCCTAGCGGGAGGGAACCCCAAGAGACCCAGTACTTC.

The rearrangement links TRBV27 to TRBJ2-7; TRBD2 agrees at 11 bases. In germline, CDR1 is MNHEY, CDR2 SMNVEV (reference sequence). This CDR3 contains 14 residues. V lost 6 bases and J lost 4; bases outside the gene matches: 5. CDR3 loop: CASRQGLADYEQYF. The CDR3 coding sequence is TGTGCCAGCAGGCAGGGACTAGCGGATTACGAGCAGTACTTC.